This T cell receptor (beta chain) derives from a study of vaccination effects on CD4 cells after COVID-19. Looked up from germline, CDR1 is LGHDT and CDR2 is YNNKEL (reference sequence). J was trimmed by 5 bases and V by 4 bases; bases with no gene match: 8. CDR3 length equals 15 residues. As regards this clone: Its target is unknown.

Within the ViraFEST assay, antigen-specific CD4+ T cells underwent expansion with viral peptide pools prior to sequencing. Once cultured for 10 days, the cells underwent separation to obtain CD4+ T cells. Participants each got two BNT162b2 or mRNA-1273 vaccine doses. Absence of prior SARS-CoV-2 infection characterized the vaccine recipients, who showed negative nucleocapsid antibodies. The repertoire was sequenced with immunoSEQ multiplex PCR; TCRdb's copy has only in-frame clones and lacks some. The sample has fewer than 80,000 clones, 74% seen once. V usage is TRBV3-1 (or the pseudogene TRBV3-2) and J usage is TRBJ1-1; 9 bases fit TRBD1. The clonotype was recovered from a human donor who received a COVID-19 vaccine. The input for sequencing was CD4+ T cells from PBMCs cultured with HCoV-229E spike peptides, taken after COVID-19 vaccination. The CDR3 sequence is CASSRTGQGGTEAFF. As DNA, the CDR3 is TGTGCCAGCAGCCGAACGGGACAGGGTGGAACTGAAGCTTTCTTT.